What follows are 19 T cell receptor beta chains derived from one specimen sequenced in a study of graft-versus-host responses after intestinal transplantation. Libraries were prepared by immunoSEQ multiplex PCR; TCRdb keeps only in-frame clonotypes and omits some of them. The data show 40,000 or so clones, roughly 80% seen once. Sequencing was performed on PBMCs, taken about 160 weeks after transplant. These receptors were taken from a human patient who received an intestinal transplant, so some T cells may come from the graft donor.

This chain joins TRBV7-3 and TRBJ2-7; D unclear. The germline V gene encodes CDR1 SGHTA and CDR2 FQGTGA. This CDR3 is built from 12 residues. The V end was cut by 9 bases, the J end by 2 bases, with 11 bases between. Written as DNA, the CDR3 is TGTGCCAGTTTTAGGCCCACCTACGAGCAGTACTTC. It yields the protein CASFRPTYEQYF.

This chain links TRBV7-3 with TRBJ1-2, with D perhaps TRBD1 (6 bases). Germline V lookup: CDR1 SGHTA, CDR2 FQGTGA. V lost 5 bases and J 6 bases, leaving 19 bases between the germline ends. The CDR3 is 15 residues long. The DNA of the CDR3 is TGTGCCAGCAGCCCCCAGGGGCCCCGCAACGATGGCTACACCTTC. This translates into CASSPQGPRNDGYTF.

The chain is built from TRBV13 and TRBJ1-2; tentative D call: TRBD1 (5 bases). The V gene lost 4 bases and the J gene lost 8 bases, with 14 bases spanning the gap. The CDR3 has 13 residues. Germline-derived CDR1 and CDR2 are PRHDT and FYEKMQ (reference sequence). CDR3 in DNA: TGTGCCAGCAGCTCCTTGCGGGGGGACGGCTACACCTTC. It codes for CASSSLRGDGYTF.

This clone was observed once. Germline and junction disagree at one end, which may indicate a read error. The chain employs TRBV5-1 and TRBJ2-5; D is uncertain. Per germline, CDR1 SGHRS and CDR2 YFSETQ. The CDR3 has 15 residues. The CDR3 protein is CASGLPGSIFEIQYF. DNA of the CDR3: TGCGCCAGCGGCCTCCCGGGTTCAATTTTCGAGATCCAGTACTTC.

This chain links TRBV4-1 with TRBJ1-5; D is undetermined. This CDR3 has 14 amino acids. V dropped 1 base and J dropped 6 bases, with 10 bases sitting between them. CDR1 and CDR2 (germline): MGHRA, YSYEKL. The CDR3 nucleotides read TGCGCCAGCAGCCAAGTCCTGGGTGTTCAGCCCCAGCATTTT. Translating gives CASSQVLGVQPQHF.

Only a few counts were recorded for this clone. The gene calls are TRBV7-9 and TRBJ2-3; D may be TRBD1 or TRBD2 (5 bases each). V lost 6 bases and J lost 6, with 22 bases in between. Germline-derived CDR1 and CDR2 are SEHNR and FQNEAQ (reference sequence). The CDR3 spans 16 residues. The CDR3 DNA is TGTGCCAGCAGTTCTAATCAGGGTTGGGAGATTGATACGCAGTATTTT. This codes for CASSSNQGWEIDTQYF.

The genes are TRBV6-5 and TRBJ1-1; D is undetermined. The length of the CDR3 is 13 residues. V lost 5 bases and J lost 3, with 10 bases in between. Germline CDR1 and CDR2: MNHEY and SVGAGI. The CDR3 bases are TGTGCCAGCAGTCTACAACAGTACACTGAAGCTTTCTTT. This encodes CASSLQQYTEAFF.

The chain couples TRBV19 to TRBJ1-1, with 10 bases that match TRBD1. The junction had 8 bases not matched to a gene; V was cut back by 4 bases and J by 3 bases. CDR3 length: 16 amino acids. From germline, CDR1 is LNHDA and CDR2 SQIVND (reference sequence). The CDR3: CASSTRDRGLDTEAFF. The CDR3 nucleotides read TGTGCCAGTAGTACCCGGGACAGGGGATTGGACACTGAAGCTTTCTTT.

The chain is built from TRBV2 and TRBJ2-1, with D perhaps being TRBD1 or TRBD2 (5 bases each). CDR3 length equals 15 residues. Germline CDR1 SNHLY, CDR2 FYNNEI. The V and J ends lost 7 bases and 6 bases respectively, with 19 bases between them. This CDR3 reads CASNPWVGVVNEQFF. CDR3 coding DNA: TGTGCCAGCAATCCCTGGGTGGGGGTTGTCAATGAGCAGTTCTTC.

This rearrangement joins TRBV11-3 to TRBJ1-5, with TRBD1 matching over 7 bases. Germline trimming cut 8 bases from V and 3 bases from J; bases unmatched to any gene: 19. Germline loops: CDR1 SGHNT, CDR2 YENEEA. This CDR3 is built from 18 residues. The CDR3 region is CASCAATRVDRDNQPQHF. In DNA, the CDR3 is TGTGCCAGCTGCGCCGCCACCAGGGTCGACAGGGACAATCAGCCCCAGCATTTT.

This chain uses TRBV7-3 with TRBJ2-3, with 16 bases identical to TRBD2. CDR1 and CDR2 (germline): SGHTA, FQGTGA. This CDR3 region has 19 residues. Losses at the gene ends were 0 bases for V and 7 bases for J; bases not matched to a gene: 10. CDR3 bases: TGTGCCAGCAGCTTAACGTTCGGGACTAGCGGGAGGGCCAGAAATACGCAGTATTTT. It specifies CASSLTFGTSGRARNTQYF.

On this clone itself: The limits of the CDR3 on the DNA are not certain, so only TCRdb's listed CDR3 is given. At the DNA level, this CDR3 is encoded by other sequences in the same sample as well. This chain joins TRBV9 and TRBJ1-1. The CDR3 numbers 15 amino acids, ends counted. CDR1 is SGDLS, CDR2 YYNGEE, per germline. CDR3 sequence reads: CASSVAAGAHTEAFF.

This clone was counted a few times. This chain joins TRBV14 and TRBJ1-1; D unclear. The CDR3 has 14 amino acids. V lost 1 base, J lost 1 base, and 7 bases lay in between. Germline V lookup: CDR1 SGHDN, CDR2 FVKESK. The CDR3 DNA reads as TGTGCCAGCAGCCAAGTAGGCAGGAACACTGAAGCTTTCTTT. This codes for CASSQVGRNTEAFF.

CDR3 DNA sequence: TGTGCCAGCAGCTTAGACCCAAGAGAGACCCAGTACTTC. Amino acid sequence: CASSLDPRETQYF. The chain couples TRBV11-2 to TRBJ2-5; no clear D. V gave up 0 bases and J gave up 4 bases, with 6 bases separating them. This CDR3 has 13 residues. Germline assignment: CDR1 SGHAT and CDR2 FQNNGV.

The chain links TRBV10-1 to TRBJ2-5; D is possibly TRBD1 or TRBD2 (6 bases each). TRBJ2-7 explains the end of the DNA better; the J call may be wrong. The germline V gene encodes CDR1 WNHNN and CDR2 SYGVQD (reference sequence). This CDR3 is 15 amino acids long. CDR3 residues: CASSESRGRLYEQYF. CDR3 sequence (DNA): TGCGCCAGCAGTGAGTCCCGGGGGCGCCTGTACGAGCAGTACTTC.

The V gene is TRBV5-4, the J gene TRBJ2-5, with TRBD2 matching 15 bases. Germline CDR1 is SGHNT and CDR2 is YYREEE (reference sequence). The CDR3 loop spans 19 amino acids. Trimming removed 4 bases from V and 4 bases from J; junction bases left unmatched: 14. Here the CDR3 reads CASSPKGGLAGGVGETQYF. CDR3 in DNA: TGTGCCAGCAGCCCAAAGGGGGGACTAGCGGGAGGAGTAGGAGAGACCCAGTACTTC.

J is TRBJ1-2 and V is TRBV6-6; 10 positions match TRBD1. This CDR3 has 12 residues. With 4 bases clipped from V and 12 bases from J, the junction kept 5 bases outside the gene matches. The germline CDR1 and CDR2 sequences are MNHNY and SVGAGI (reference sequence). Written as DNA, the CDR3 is TGTGCCAGCAGTTCCGGGACAGGGGAGCACACCTTC. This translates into CASSSGTGEHTF.

CDR3 coding DNA: TGTGCCAGCAGTTACTCTGTACAGGGGAGGACCGGGGAGCTGTTTTTT. It encodes CASSYSVQGRTGELFF. The rearrangement joins TRBV6-5 to TRBJ2-2; perhaps TRBD1 as D (7 bases). In germline, CDR1 is MNHEY, CDR2 SVGAGI. The CDR3 consists of 16 residues. V was cut by 0 bases and J by 5 bases, with 13 bases left in between.

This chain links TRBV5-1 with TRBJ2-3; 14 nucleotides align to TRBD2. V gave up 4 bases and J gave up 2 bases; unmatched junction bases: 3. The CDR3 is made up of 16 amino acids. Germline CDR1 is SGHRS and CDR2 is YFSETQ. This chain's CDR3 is CASSTGLAGVTDTQYF. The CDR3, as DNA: TGCGCCAGCAGCACGGGACTAGCGGGGGTCACAGATACGCAGTATTTT.